The 21 T cell receptor beta chains reported below all come from one sample, sequenced in a study of T cell responses to AZD1222 COVID-19 vaccine. Libraries were prepared by immunoSEQ multiplex PCR; TCRdb keeps only in-frame clonotypes and omits some of them. Altogether under 110,000 clones are present, over 75% being singletons, with the ten largest covering about 15%. The source material was peripheral blood, sampled on day 0 of AZD1222 vaccination. The origin of the receptors is an adult in good health.

This clone has only a few counts. The chain combines TRBV7-9 with TRBJ2-5; the match to TRBD2 covers 15 bases. The CDR3 spans 15 residues. From germline, CDR1 is SEHNR and CDR2 FQNEAQ (reference sequence). V dropped 6 bases and J dropped 12; count of bases not matched to a gene: 11. This chain's CDR3 is CASRELGLAGGEEYF. CDR3 DNA sequence: TGTGCCAGCAGAGAACTGGGACTAGCGGGAGGTGAAGAGTACTTC.

This chain joins TRBV5-1 and TRBJ1-1; TRBD1 aligns across 10 bases. This CDR3 contains 16 residues. Trimming took 4 bases from V and 0 from J; bases not matched to a gene: 6. The germline gives CDR1 SGHRS, CDR2 YFSETQ. In nucleotides, the CDR3 is TGCGCCAGCAGCCTCGGACAGGGGGACATGAACACTGAAGCTTTCTTT. Protein product: CASSLGQGDMNTEAFF.

This chain links TRBV30 with TRBJ1-2; D is undetermined. In germline, CDR1 is GTSNPN, CDR2 SVGIG (reference sequence). Trimming removed 0 bases from V and 2 bases from J, with 7 bases in between. This CDR3 spans 13 amino acids. CDR3 nucleotide sequence: TGTGCCTGGAGTGTATCCAGGAACTATGGCTACACCTTC. Its translation is CAWSVSRNYGYTF.

The chain carries TRBV24-1 and TRBJ1-5, with 7 bases matching TRBD1. The CDR3 totals 13 residues. V was clipped by 8 bases and J by 1 base; unmatched bases: 1. Germline CDR1 reads KGHDR; CDR2 reads SFDVKD. The CDR3 bases are TGTGCCACCACAGGGGGAAGCAATCAGCCCCAGCATTTT. It translates to CATTGGSNQPQHF.

The V gene is TRBV5-1, the J gene TRBJ2-3, with 7 bases that match TRBD1. In germline, CDR1 is SGHRS, CDR2 YFSETQ. V lost 4 bases to trimming and J lost 2 bases; unmatched junction nucleotides: 7. The CDR3 has 15 residues. The CDR3 DNA reads TGCGCCAGCAGCCCAGGACAGGAGGACACAGATACGCAGTATTTT. This gives the protein CASSPGQEDTDTQYF.

The V gene is TRBV19, the J gene TRBJ2-7; maybe TRBD2 (5 bases). The germline gives CDR1 LNHDA, CDR2 SQIVND (reference sequence). CDR3 length: 15 amino acids. The V gene lost 5 bases and the J gene lost 2 bases, with 16 bases spanning the gap. CDR3 nucleotide sequence: TGTGCCAGTAGTTCCCCTGTGGGAGCCACCTACGAGCAGTACTTC. It translates to CASSSPVGATYEQYF.

The chain carries TRBV19 and TRBJ1-2, with 8 bases matching TRBD1. The CDR3 sequence is 13 residues long. With 4 bases clipped from V and 2 bases from J, the junction kept 0 bases outside the gene matches. CDR1 is LNHDA, CDR2 SQIVND, per germline (reference sequence). CDR3 sequence (DNA): TGTGCCAGTAGTAGACAGGGGAACTATGGCTACACCTTC. This gives the protein CASSRQGNYGYTF.

The chain recombines TRBV10-3 with TRBJ2-7; D not resolved. Between the trimmed V and J ends, which lost 0 bases and 5 bases, there was a span of 11 bases. There are 14 residues in the CDR3. Per the germline V gene, CDR1 is ENHRY and CDR2 is SYGVKD. The chain's CDR3 is CAISESVQAHEQYF. CDR3 DNA sequence: TGTGCCATCAGTGAGTCAGTCCAGGCCCACGAGCAGTACTTC.

The chain has TRBV18 and TRBJ2-7; 7 bases line up with TRBD2. Trimming took 2 bases from V and 0 from J; bases not matched to a gene: 13. CDR1 and CDR2 from the germline V gene are KGHSH and LQKENI. CDR3 size: 18 residues. The CDR3 DNA follows: TGTGCCAGCTCACCATTGTTTCTAGCGGATGATTTCTCCTACGAGCAGTACTTC. This encodes CASSPLFLADDFSYEQYF.

This clone was observed a single time. The chain couples TRBV2 to TRBJ1-1; D may be TRBD1 (6 bases). The CDR3 consists of 15 residues. V was trimmed by 6 bases and J by 0 bases, leaving 14 bases between them. CDR1 is SNHLY and CDR2 is FYNNEI in the germline V gene. This chain's CDR3 is CASRGERGLNTEAFF. The CDR3 DNA follows: TGTGCCAGCAGGGGGGAGAGGGGGTTGAACACTGAAGCTTTCTTT.

V usage is TRBV5-1 and J usage is TRBJ1-4; possibly TRBD1 for D (6 bases). The V gene's germline CDR1 is SGHRS and CDR2 YFSETQ. V was shortened by 2 bases and J by 0 bases, with 20 bases between the two germline ends. This CDR3 is built from 19 residues. CDR3 bases: TGCGCCAGCAGCTTAAAAACCGGGACACCAGTCGCAACTAATGAAAAACTGTTTTTT. Its translation: CASSLKTGTPVATNEKLFF.

The chain links TRBV15 to TRBJ1-5, with TRBD1 identical over 8 bases. This CDR3 region has 15 residues. Germline-derived CDR1 and CDR2 are LNHNV and YYDKDF (reference sequence). Trimming cost V 1 base and J 4 bases; bases outside gene matches: 3. The CDR3 spells CATSRVRQGNQPQHF. CDR3 bases: TGTGCCACCAGCAGAGTGAGACAGGGGAATCAGCCCCAGCATTTT.

The chain is built from TRBV25-1 and TRBJ2-2; D is unclear. The CDR3 spans 18 residues. Looked up from germline, CDR1 is MGHDK and CDR2 is SYGVNS. Trimming shortened V by 2 bases and J by 0 bases, and 16 bases separated the two germline ends. CDR3 coding DNA: TGTGCCAGCAGTGAAGGGGATAGTCTGGGTACGAACACCGGGGAGCTGTTTTTT. Translated: CASSEGDSLGTNTGELFF.

The chain is built from TRBV2 and TRBJ2-3; 10 bases are a match to TRBD2. V lost 6 bases and J lost 4; bases outside the gene matches: 4. The CDR3 loop spans 14 amino acids. Per germline, CDR1 SNHLY and CDR2 FYNNEI. The CDR3 nucleotides are TGTGCCAGCAGCCCGACTAGCGGGTCAGATACGCAGTATTTT. Protein: CASSPTSGSDTQYF.

V is TRBV4-1 and J is TRBJ2-7; possibly TRBD1 or TRBD2 for D (5 bases each). V shed 1 base and J shed 1 base, with 14 bases lying between them. Germline V gene lookup returns CDR1 MGHRA and CDR2 YSYEKL. This CDR3 has 16 residues. DNA of the CDR3: TGCGCCAGCAGCCAAGGGACGGGACGGCGGTCCTACGAGCAGTACTTC. Its translation: CASSQGTGRRSYEQYF.

The CDR3 sequence: CAWSPGTPLLYGYTF. The CDR3 DNA reads TGTGCCTGGAGCCCCGGGACACCGTTACTCTATGGCTACACCTTC. The chain couples TRBV30 to TRBJ1-2; possible D gene TRBD1, 6 bases. The CDR3 length is 15 residues. Germline loops: CDR1 GTSNPN, CDR2 SVGIG (reference sequence). V was trimmed by 3 bases and J by 4 bases, leaving 18 bases between them.

The gene calls are TRBV27 and TRBJ2-5; D is possibly TRBD2 (5 bases). Trimming left V 4 bases short and J 5 bases short, with 11 bases between. The CDR3 sequence is 13 residues long. CDR1 and CDR2 from the germline V gene are MNHEY and SMNVEV (reference sequence). Written as DNA, the CDR3 is TGTGCCAGCAGTTCCGGACTGGGGGAGACCCAGTACTTC. This translates into CASSSGLGETQYF.

The chain is built from TRBV7-9 and TRBJ2-5; D possibly matches TRBD1 or TRBD2 (5 bases each). CDR3 length: 14 residues. V shed 6 bases and J shed 4 bases, with 15 bases lying between them. From germline, CDR1 is SEHNR and CDR2 FQNEAQ (reference sequence). Written as DNA, the CDR3 is TGTGCCAGCAGTTCAGGGTATGGAGGAGAGACCCAGTACTTC. Translating gives CASSSGYGGETQYF. Using reference TRBV7-9 and TRBJ2-5 for the parts outside the CDR3, the full variable domain is DTGVSQNPRHKITKRGQNVTFRCDPISEHNRLYWYRQTLGQGPEFLTYFQNEAQLEKSRLLSDRFSAERPKGSFSTLEIQRTEQGDSAMYLCASSSGYGGETQYFGPGTRLLVL.

This clone occurred once. The V and J genes are TRBV6-5 and TRBJ1-5; D perhaps matches TRBD1 (5 bases). From germline, CDR1 is MNHEY and CDR2 SVGAGI. This CDR3 spans 13 amino acids. With 10 bases removed from V and 5 bases from J, the gap between germline ends came to 15 bases. The chain's CDR3 is CATGAGVDQPQHF. The CDR3 DNA is TGTGCCACGGGAGCGGGGGTGGATCAGCCCCAGCATTTT.

The chain combines TRBV30 with TRBJ2-1; no definite D call. This CDR3 has 12 amino acids. V was shortened by 5 bases and J by 9 bases, with 14 bases between the two germline ends. CDR1 is GTSNPN, CDR2 SVGIG, per germline (reference sequence). CDR3 nucleotide sequence: TGTGCCTGGGCACCCTCGCGCGGTGAGCAGTTCTTC. The encoded protein is CAWAPSRGEQFF.

V usage is TRBV27 and J usage is TRBJ1-5, with 10 bases matching TRBD1. The V and J ends lost 5 bases and 6 bases, in that order; junction bases with no gene match: 13. Germline CDR1 and CDR2: MNHEY and SMNVEV (reference sequence). CDR3 length: 17 residues. The CDR3 protein is CASSPLAGTGEGQPQHF. As DNA, the CDR3 is TGTGCCAGCAGTCCTCTAGCCGGGACAGGGGAAGGTCAGCCCCAGCATTTT.